The present entry profiles one T cell receptor (beta chain) with its context. The data are from a study of cytomegalovirus exposure and HLA in healthy donors. Overall study context: Most genotyped donors, 65% to 90% of around 370, had Caucasian-associated genetic ancestry.

Trimming cost V 5 bases and J 0 bases; bases outside gene matches: 18. Germline CDR1 SGHAT, CDR2 FQNNGV. The CDR3 length is 19 residues. PCR primers comprised 60 Vbeta and 13 Jbeta primers. Some clones are missing from TCRdb's copy, which holds only in-frame ones; the method was immunoSEQ multiplex PCR. The sample holds under 200,000 clones; 80% are singletons and the top ten take under 3%. The sample comprised PBMCs. The rearrangement joins TRBV11-2 to TRBJ1-1; TRBD1 agrees at 7 bases. This sequence originates from a male donor in good health and CMV-seronegative. The CDR3 nucleotides are TGTGCCAGCAGCGCGTGGACGTCGGACAGGAGACGCTTGAACACTGAAGCTTTCTTT. Protein: CASSAWTSDRRRLNTEAFF.